Presented here are 9 T cell receptor beta chains from one specimen sequenced in a study of cytomegalovirus exposure and HLA in healthy donors (dated by TCRdb to 2017 to 2019). Library preparation was by the immunoSEQ multiplex PCR assay. The multiplex PCR relied on a mix of 60 forward primers for TCR Vbeta segments and 13 reverse primers for TCR Jbeta segments. TCRdb carries this immuneACCESS record with in-frame sequences only. Its versions omit some clonotypes, under half of them owing to an unresolved V gene in the studies checked, with the rest unexplained. The sample yields around 130,000 clones; more than 80% were counted once. The ten top clones hold around 1.9% of the sample. What was sequenced was PBMCs. The receptor set was obtained from a middle-aged man in good health and CMV-seronegative.

The chain uses TRBV7-6 and TRBJ2-2, with 10 bases identical to TRBD1. Looked up from germline, CDR1 is SGHVS and CDR2 is FNYEAQ. The junction had 4 bases not matched to a gene; V was cut back by 4 bases and J by 5 bases. This CDR3 has 15 amino acids. CDR3 coding DNA: TGTGCCAGCAGCTCGACAGGGGGCACAACCGGGGAGCTGTTTTTT. It specifies CASSSTGGTTGELFF.

This chain connects TRBV11-2 to TRBJ1-1, with D uncertain. The CDR3 is 13 amino acids. Germline V CDR1 and CDR2: SGHAT, FQNNGV. Deletions cut 1 base from V and 0 bases from J, with 3 bases between. The CDR3 loop reads CASSLVVNTEAFF. The CDR3 DNA sequence: TGTGCCAGCAGCTTAGTAGTGAACACTGAAGCTTTCTTT.

This clone appeared a single time. This chain joins TRBV2 and TRBJ1-1, with D unclear. CDR3 length: 8 residues. Germline V CDR1 and CDR2: SNHLY, FYNNEI. Deletions cut 10 bases from V and 8 bases from J, with 5 bases between. The chain's CDR3 is CAISEAFF. The CDR3 nucleotides are TGTGCCATTTCGGAAGCTTTCTTT.

This clone was observed a few times. This chain uses TRBV30 with TRBJ1-6; 8 nucleotides agree with TRBD1. CDR1 GTSNPN and CDR2 SVGIG come from the germline V gene (reference sequence). Unmatched junction bases numbered 7, after V lost 4 bases and J lost 11 bases. There are 13 residues in the CDR3. The CDR3 bases are TGTGCCTGGACCGGACAGGGCATTGCACCCCTCCACTTT. Translated, it gives CAWTGQGIAPLHF.

The CDR3 sequence is CASRWDKNTEAFF. The CDR3 DNA follows: TGTGCCAGCAGATGGGACAAGAACACTGAAGCTTTCTTT. The V and J genes are TRBV2 and TRBJ1-1; D is perhaps TRBD1 (6 bases). Germline CDR1 is SNHLY and CDR2 is FYNNEI. V lost 6 bases to trimming and J lost 1 base, with 9 bases between them. The CDR3 has 13 residues.

This clone was seen a handful of times. The genes are TRBV5-6 and TRBJ1-1; the D gene is possibly TRBD1 (5 bases). This CDR3 has 14 amino acids. Germline CDR1 reads SGHDT; CDR2 reads YYEEEE. Trimming pared 2 bases from V and 5 bases from J, leaving 13 bases between. This chain's CDR3 is CASSFPGWRTEAFF. The CDR3 coding sequence is TGTGCCAGCAGCTTTCCAGGGTGGAGAACTGAAGCTTTCTTT.

The CDR3 region is CASSLGTPETQYF. For the CDR3, the DNA is TGTGCCAGCAGCTTGGGGACTCCCGAGACCCAGTACTTC. The V call is TRBV5-5, the J call TRBJ2-5, with a weak D call TRBD2 (5 bases). Trimming left V 0 bases short and J 5 bases short, with 8 bases between. The CDR3 extends over 13 amino acids. CDR1 is SGHKS, CDR2 YYEKEE, per germline (reference sequence).

The V gene is TRBV7-9, the J gene TRBJ2-5; TRBD2 is a possible D gene (6 bases). The CDR3 is 13 amino acids. Trimming cost V 0 bases and J 5 bases, with 7 bases left between them. Looked up from germline, CDR1 is SEHNR and CDR2 is FQNEAQ (reference sequence). The CDR3 sequence is CASSLAGGETQYF. The CDR3 nucleotides read TGTGCCAGCAGCTTAGCGGGAGGTGAGACCCAGTACTTC.

The chain combines TRBV4-3 with TRBJ1-2; D is unclear. Germline CDR1 LGHNA, CDR2 YSLEER. Trimming took off 1 base at V and 0 bases at J, with 9 bases between the two ends. CDR3 length equals 15 residues. In DNA, the CDR3 is TGCGCCAGCAGCCAAGTAAGCACCGCTAACTATGGCTACACCTTC. This codes for CASSQVSTANYGYTF.